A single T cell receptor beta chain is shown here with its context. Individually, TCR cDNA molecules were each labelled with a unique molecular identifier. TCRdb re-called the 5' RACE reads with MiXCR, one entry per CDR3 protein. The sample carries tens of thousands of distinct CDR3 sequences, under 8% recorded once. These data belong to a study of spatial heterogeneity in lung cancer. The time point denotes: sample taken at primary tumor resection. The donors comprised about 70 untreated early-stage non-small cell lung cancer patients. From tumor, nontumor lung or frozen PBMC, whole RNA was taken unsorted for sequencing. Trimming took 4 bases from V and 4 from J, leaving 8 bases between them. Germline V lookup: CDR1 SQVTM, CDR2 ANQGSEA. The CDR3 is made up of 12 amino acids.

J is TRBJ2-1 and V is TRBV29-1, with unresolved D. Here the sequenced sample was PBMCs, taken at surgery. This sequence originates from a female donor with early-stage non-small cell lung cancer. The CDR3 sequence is CSVGSLYNEQFF. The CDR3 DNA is TGCAGCGTTGGCAGTTTATACAATGAGCAGTTCTTC.